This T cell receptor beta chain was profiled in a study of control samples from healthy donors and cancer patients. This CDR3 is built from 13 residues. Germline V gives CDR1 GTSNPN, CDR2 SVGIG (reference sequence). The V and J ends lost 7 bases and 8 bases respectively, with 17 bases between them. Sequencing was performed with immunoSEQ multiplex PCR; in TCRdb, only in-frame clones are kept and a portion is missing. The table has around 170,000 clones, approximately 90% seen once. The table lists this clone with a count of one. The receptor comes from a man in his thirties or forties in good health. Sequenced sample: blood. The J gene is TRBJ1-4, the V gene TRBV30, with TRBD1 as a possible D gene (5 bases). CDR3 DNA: TGTGCCTTACCGGGACTTGGTAAAGAAAAACTGTTTTTT. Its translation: CALPGLGKEKLFF.